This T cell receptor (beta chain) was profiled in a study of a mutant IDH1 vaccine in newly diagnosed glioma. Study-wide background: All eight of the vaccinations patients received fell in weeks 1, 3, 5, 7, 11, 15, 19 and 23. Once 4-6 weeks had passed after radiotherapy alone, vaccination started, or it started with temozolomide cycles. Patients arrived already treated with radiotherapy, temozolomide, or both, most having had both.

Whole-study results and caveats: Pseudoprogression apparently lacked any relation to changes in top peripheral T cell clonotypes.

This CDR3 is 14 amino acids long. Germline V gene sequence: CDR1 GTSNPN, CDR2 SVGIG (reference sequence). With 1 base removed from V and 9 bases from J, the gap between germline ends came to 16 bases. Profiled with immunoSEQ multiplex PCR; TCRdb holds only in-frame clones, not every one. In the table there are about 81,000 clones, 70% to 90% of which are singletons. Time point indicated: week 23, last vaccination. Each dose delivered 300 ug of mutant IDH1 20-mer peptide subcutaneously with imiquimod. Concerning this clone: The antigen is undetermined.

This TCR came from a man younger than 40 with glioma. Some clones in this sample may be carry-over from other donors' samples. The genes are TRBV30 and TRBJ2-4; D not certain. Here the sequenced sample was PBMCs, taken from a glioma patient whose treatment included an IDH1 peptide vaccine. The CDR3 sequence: CAWSEALFATIQYF. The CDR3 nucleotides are TGTGCCTGGAGTGAGGCCCTCTTCGCTACCATTCAGTACTTC.